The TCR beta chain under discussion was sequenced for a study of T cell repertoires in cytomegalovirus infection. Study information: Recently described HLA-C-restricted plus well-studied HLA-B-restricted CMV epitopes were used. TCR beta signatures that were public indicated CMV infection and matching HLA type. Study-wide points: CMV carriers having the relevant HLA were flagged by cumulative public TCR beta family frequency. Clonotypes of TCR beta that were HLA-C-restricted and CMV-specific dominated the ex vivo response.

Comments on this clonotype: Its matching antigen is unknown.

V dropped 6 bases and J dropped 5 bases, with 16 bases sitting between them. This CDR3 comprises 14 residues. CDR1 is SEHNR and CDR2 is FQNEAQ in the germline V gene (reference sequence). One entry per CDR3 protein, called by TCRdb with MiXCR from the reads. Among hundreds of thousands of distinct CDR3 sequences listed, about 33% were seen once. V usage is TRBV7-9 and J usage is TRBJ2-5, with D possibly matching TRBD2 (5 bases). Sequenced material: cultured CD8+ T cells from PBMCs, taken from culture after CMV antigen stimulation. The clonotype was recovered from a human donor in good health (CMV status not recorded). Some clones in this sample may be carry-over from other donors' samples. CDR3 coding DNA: TGTGCCAGCAGTAATCCAGGACTCGGCGAGACCCAGTACTTC. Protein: CASSNPGLGETQYF.